This TCR beta chain was sequenced for a study of blood T cell repertoires in COVID-19. Study summary: From the United States, Italy and Spain came samples of acute and convalescent COVID-19. Sample material is recorded as cDNA or gDNA derived from T cells, B-cell-depleted T cells, or PBMCs.

The length of the CDR3 is 14 residues. Germline V lookup: CDR1 SGHDT, CDR2 YYEEEE. Trimming removed 1 base from V and 2 bases from J, with 7 bases in between. In the original analysis: Amplified reference gene primers provided the basis for estimating nucleated cell counts. The method was immunoSEQ multiplex PCR; TCRdb's version includes in-frame clones alone and lacks a portion of them. The V and J calls and clone size were taken over from that table, and D and trimming were inferred from the DNA. The data contain approximately 190,000 clones, 75% to 90% of them singletons. This chain uses TRBV5-6 with TRBJ1-5; tentatively, D is TRBD1 (5 bases). Sequenced: peripheral blood. The origin of this receptor is a woman aged 40 to 55 with acute or convalescent COVID-19. The CDR3 protein is CASSLWGGNQPQHF. As DNA, the CDR3 is TGTGCCAGCAGCTTGTGGGGGGGCAATCAGCCCCAGCATTTT.